Below, one T cell receptor (beta chain) is given with its context. In the PCR, 60 Vbeta and 13 Jbeta primers were used. Clones were read by immunoSEQ multiplex PCR, and TCRdb kept only the in-frame ones, dropping some. Here the sample spans 150,000 or so clones, 70% to 90% being singletons. The data belong to a study of cytomegalovirus exposure and HLA in healthy donors. The V end lost 2 bases, the J end lost 3 bases, and 13 bases lay between the germline ends. Germline loops: CDR1 MGHRA, CDR2 YSYEKL. The CDR3 is made up of 15 amino acids. This rearrangement joins TRBV4-1 to TRBJ1-2; possibly TRBD1 for D (6 bases). This receptor was taken from a man between 18 and 35 years old in good health and CMV-seropositive. The source material was PBMCs. CDR3 amino acids: CASSQHRELDYGYTF. CDR3 bases: TGCGCCAGCAGCCAACACAGGGAATTAGACTATGGCTACACCTTC.